These T cell receptor beta chains were read from a single sample in a study of T cell responses to AZD1222 COVID-19 vaccine. This table comes from immunoSEQ multiplex PCR, and its TCRdb copy is limited to in-frame clones, with some not included. Of approximately 150,000 clones in the sample, about nine tenths were seen once. Sequencing used peripheral blood, obtained 28 days after the second AZD1222 dose. The origin of the receptors is an adult who received the AZD1222 COVID-19 vaccine. Each CDR3 is given with its conserved first and last residue. Each record gives: V gene, clone size, D gene, CDR3 length, J gene, CDR3 protein, CDR3 DNA. A D gene is named only where the DNA matches it firmly. Clone sizes are given selectively: once, few, many, or a class where the clone is expanded.

>TRBV30|-|-|13|TRBJ2-4
CAWSARTANIQYF
TGTGCCTGGAGTGCCCGGACAGCAAACATTCAGTACTTC
>TRBV7-9|-|-|12|TRBJ2-7
CASSLTTYEQYF
TGTGCCAGCAGCTTAACTACCTACGAGCAGTACTTC
>TRBV5-1|-|-|15|TRBJ2-3
CASSLGTLSTDTQYF
TGCGCCAGCAGCTTGGGGACTTTGAGCACAGATACGCAGTATTTT
>TRBV6-5|-|-|13|TRBJ2-3
CASSHPGLDTQYF
TGTGCCAGCAGTCACCCGGGATTAGATACGCAGTATTTT
>TRBV19|few|TRBD1|14|TRBJ2-7
CASRPTGGSYEQYF
TGTGCCAGTAGACCGACAGGGGGGTCGTACGAGCAGTACTTC
>TRBV6-4|-|TRBD2|13|TRBJ2-3
CASSRRETDTQYF
TGTGCCAGCAGTCGGCGGGAGACGGATACGCAGTATTTT
>TRBV7-9|-|-|16|TRBJ2-7
CASSLGGAGFSYEQYF
TGTGCCAGCAGCTTAGGTGGGGCGGGTTTCTCCTACGAGCAGTACTTC
>TRBV19|once|-|13|TRBJ2-5
CATRPGSQETQYF
TGTGCCACCCGCCCGGGATCCCAAGAGACCCAGTACTTC
>TRBV6-5|-|-|15|TRBJ1-4
CASSHSLDRNEKLFF
TGTGCCAGCAGTCATTCCTTGGACCGTAATGAAAAACTGTTTTTT
>TRBV30|once|-|13|TRBJ2-2
CAWSVVLTGELFF
TGTGCCTGGAGTGTCGTATTGACCGGGGAGCTGTTTTTT
>TRBV24-1|-|TRBD1|14|TRBJ1-5
CATSQGVPNQPQHF
TGTGCCACCAGCCAGGGGGTTCCCAATCAGCCCCAGCATTTT
>TRBV11-2|-|-|14|TRBJ2-7
CASSLYRDSYEQYF
TGTGCCAGCAGCCTATACAGGGATTCCTACGAGCAGTACTTC
>TRBV5-4|-|TRBD1|16|TRBJ1-1
CASSSGQGVGNTEAFF
TGTGCCAGCAGCTCTGGACAGGGCGTAGGGAACACTGAAGCTTTCTTT
>TRBV5-4|-|-|14|TRBJ1-2
CASSPGGGNYGYTF
TGTGCCAGCAGCCCCGGTGGAGGGAACTATGGCTACACCTTC
>TRBV7-9|-|-|13|TRBJ1-2
CASSLGPGPGYTF
TGTGCCAGCAGCTTAGGCCCAGGGCCTGGCTACACCTTC
>TRBV28|-|TRBD1|12|TRBJ1-2
CGTGQANYGYTF
TGTGGGACAGGCCAAGCTAACTATGGCTACACCTTC
>TRBV9|-|TRBD1|14|TRBJ1-5
CASSRGQINQPQHF
TGTGCCAGCAGCCGGGGACAGATAAATCAGCCCCAGCATTTT
>TRBV2|few|-|12|TRBJ2-7
CASSADSYEQYF
TGTGCCAGCAGCGCGGACAGTTACGAGCAGTACTTC
>TRBV4-2|-|-|16|TRBJ2-5
CASSQGVPGPRETQYF
TGTGCCAGCAGCCAAGGGGTTCCGGGACCAAGGGAGACCCAGTACTTC
>TRBV28|-|-|13|TRBJ1-1
CASSDRRRTEAFF
TGTGCCAGCAGTGACAGGAGGCGGACTGAAGCTTTCTTT
>TRBV7-2|-|TRBD2|14|TRBJ2-7
CASSLGLADYEQYF
TGTGCCAGCAGCTTAGGTCTAGCGGACTACGAGCAGTACTTC
>TRBV29-1|once|-|12|TRBJ2-7
CSVKRGPHEQYF
TGCAGCGTCAAACGGGGGCCCCACGAGCAGTACTTC
>TRBV13|-|-|17|TRBJ2-5
CASSLGWPRGSSETQYF
TGTGCCAGCAGCTTAGGTTGGCCAAGAGGGAGCTCGGAGACCCAGTACTTC
>TRBV29-1|-|-|12|TRBJ1-2
CSAYGINYGYTF
TGCAGCGCCTACGGAATTAACTATGGCTACACCTTC
>TRBV24-1|-|-|13|TRBJ2-5
CATSGTEQETQYF
TGTGCCACCTCGGGTACAGAGCAAGAGACCCAGTACTTC
>TRBV7-3|-|TRBD2|15|TRBJ2-3
CASSLLSGKTDTQYF
TGTGCCAGCAGCCTACTTAGCGGGAAGACAGATACGCAGTATTTT
>TRBV6-4|-|TRBD1|16|TRBJ2-2
CASSDRQGANTGELFF
TGTGCCAGCAGTGACCGACAGGGTGCGAACACCGGGGAGCTGTTTTTT
>TRBV6-8|few|-|11|TRBJ1-2
CASRGGYGYTF
TGTGCCAGCAGGGGGGGATATGGCTACACCTTC
>TRBV7-2|-|TRBD2|15|TRBJ2-5
CASSLEASGKETQYF
TGTGCCAGCAGCTTAGAGGCTAGCGGGAAGGAGACCCAGTACTTC
>TRBV19|-|-|13|TRBJ1-6
CASSTGVNSPLHF
TGTGCCAGTAGTACGGGGGTTAATTCACCCCTCCACTTT
>TRBV27|-|-|13|TRBJ1-5
CASSLRGQRPQHF
TGTGCCAGCAGTTTAAGGGGACAAAGGCCCCAGCATTTT
>TRBV27|few|TRBD1|16|TRBJ2-3
CASSSPGDRLTDTQYF
TGTGCCAGCAGTTCCCCAGGGGACAGGCTCACAGATACGCAGTATTTT
>TRBV7-2|once|TRBD2|15|TRBJ2-1
CASSPPAGGPIEQFF
TGTGCCAGCAGCCCCCCGGCGGGGGGGCCGATTGAGCAGTTCTTC
>TRBV19|-|-|14|TRBJ1-1
CASNHRASNTEAFF
TGTGCCAGTAATCACCGGGCTTCGAACACTGAAGCTTTCTTT
>TRBV3-1/TRBV3-2|-|-|15|TRBJ1-3
CASSQDQVSGNTIYF
TGTGCCAGCAGCCAAGATCAAGTCTCTGGAAACACCATATATTTT
>TRBV5-1|once|TRBD1|17|TRBJ2-7
CASSKTDRGQRSYEQYF
TGCGCCAGCAGCAAAACCGACAGGGGACAACGCTCCTACGAGCAGTACTTC
>TRBV24-1|-|-|12|TRBJ2-1
CATSARENEQFF
TGTGCCACCAGTGCCAGGGAGAATGAGCAGTTCTTC
>TRBV10-2|once|-|14|TRBJ2-7
CASWRGVEGYEQYF
TGCGCCAGCTGGAGGGGGGTCGAGGGCTACGAGCAGTACTTC
>TRBV5-1|-|TRBD1|16|TRBJ2-2
CASSQDRGYDTGELFF
TGCGCCAGCAGCCAGGACAGGGGATACGACACCGGGGAGCTGTTTTTT
>TRBV7-9|-|-|12|TRBJ1-2
CASSQTNYGYTF
TGTGCCAGCAGCCAAACAAACTATGGCTACACCTTC